This T cell receptor (beta chain) was recovered during a study of beta chain features in type 1 diabetes. At the level of the study: Age, gender and cell yields were alike across patients and healthy donors.

Expressed TCRB transcripts were sequenced, since all the RNA that had been isolated was reverse transcribed. Measured with immunoSEQ multiplex PCR; TCRdb has only the in-frame clones, and not every one. The table lists 400,000 to 450,000 clones, approximately 14% of them singletons. Study-wide results and limits: TCRB CDR3 length was moderately but significantly reduced in all four CD4+ subsets of Type 1 diabetes patients. The VDJ junctions of type 1 diabetes patients carried fewer insertions and more deletions.

This CDR3 is built from 10 residues. The germline V and J ends were trimmed by 2 bases and 8 bases, with 6 bases remaining between them. The germline V gene encodes CDR1 GTSNPN and CDR2 SVGIG (reference sequence). CD4+ naive, central memory, regulatory and stem cell-like memory subsets were isolated by sorting on CD45RO/CCR7/CD25/CD127/CD95/CD27. A note on this clone: The antigen remains unidentified.

This receptor was obtained from a man younger than 40 in good health. The rearrangement links TRBV30 to TRBJ1-2; D is unclear. The sequencing sample was made of naive CD4+ T cells from blood. CDR3 amino acids: CAWSKGGYTF. Written as DNA, the CDR3 is TGTGCCTGGAGTAAGGGCGGCTACACCTTC. The full variable domain, in which reference TRBV30 and TRBJ1-2 provide the parts outside the CDR3, is SQTIHQWPATLVQPVGSPLSLECTVEGTSNPNLYWYRQAAGRGLQLLFYSVGIGQISSEVPQNLSASRPQDRQFILSSKKLLLSDSGFYLCAWSKGGYTFGSGTRLTVV.